These 30 T cell receptor beta chains came from one sample sequenced in a study of radiotherapy plus CTLA-4 blockade in lung cancer. Clones were sequenced by immunoSEQ multiplex PCR, and TCRdb holds only the in-frame ones, with some missing. The sample records about 51,000 clones, about three quarters being singletons. The sequenced sample was peripheral blood, obtained from a patient treated with radiotherapy plus ipilimumab. The receptors come from a human donor with non-small cell lung cancer whose response to radiotherapy plus ipilimumab could not be evaluated.

This clone showed up just a few times. The gene calls are TRBV4-3 and TRBJ2-2, with a possible D match to TRBD1 (5 bases). The CDR3 runs 15 residues. The germline V and J ends were trimmed by 4 bases and 4 bases, with 13 bases remaining between them. CDR1 is LGHNA, CDR2 YSLEER, per germline. CDR3 in DNA: TGCGCCAGCAGCCGGGGTGGGGCGAGCACCGGGGAGCTGTTTTTT. It is translated as CASSRGGASTGELFF.

The chain is built from TRBV28 and TRBJ2-5, with D possibly being TRBD2 (6 bases). CDR3 size: 12 residues. Trimming left V 6 bases short and J 6 bases short, with 11 bases between. Germline V gene lookup returns CDR1 MDHEN and CDR2 SYDVKM. CDR3: CASRDYRQTQYF. In DNA, the CDR3 is TGTGCCAGCAGGGACTATAGGCAGACCCAGTACTTC.

The chain links TRBV2 to TRBJ2-3; unclear D gene. The length of the CDR3 is 15 residues. V was trimmed by 3 bases and J by 0 bases, leaving 10 bases between them. Germline loops: CDR1 SNHLY, CDR2 FYNNEI. For the CDR3, the DNA is TGTGCCAGCAGTGATTTGGGCAGTAGCACAGATACGCAGTATTTT. Its translation: CASSDLGSSTDTQYF.

This clone was counted once. The chain couples TRBV4-3 to TRBJ2-3; 13 bases are shared with TRBD2. Trimming removed 7 bases from V and 0 bases from J; junction bases left unmatched: 16. Per the germline V gene, CDR1 is LGHNA and CDR2 is YSLEER. CDR3 size: 20 residues. The CDR3: CASTPHVGTSGKLSTDTQYF. CDR3 nucleotide sequence: TGCGCCAGCACCCCACATGTGGGGACTAGCGGGAAACTCAGCACAGATACGCAGTATTTT.

Remarks on this clone: At one end, the junction sequence differs from germline, possibly due to a read error. V gene TRBV7-7 combines with J gene TRBJ2-5; 9 nucleotides match TRBD2. The V gene's germline CDR1 is SSHAT and CDR2 FNYEAQ (reference sequence). The CDR3 contains 14 residues. The CDR3 region is CASSLAGGGETQYF. In DNA form, the CDR3 reads TGTGCTAGCAGCTTGGCGGGAGGGGGAGAGACCCAGTACTTC. The full variable domain, its missing parts supplied by reference TRBV7-7 and TRBJ2-5, is GAGVSQSPRYKVTKRGQDVTLRCDPISSHATLYWYQQALGQGPEFLTYFNYEAQPDKSGLPSDRFSAERPEGSISTLTIQRTEQRDSAMYRCASSLAGGGETQYFGPGTRLLVL.

This chain connects TRBV9 to TRBJ1-2; 8 bases line up with TRBD1. Germline values: CDR1 SGDLS, CDR2 YYNGEE. CDR3 size: 17 residues. Trimming cost V 1 base and J 2 bases; bases outside gene matches: 10. The CDR3: CASSVSPAGGLNYGYTF. The CDR3 DNA reads as TGTGCCAGCAGCGTATCCCCCGCAGGGGGCTTAAACTATGGCTACACCTTC.

On this clone itself: Other DNA sequences within the sample encode an identical CDR3. The chain has TRBV7-2 and TRBJ1-6; TRBD1 matches 9 bases. CDR1 and CDR2 (germline): SGHTA, FQGNSA. The V gene end was trimmed by 1 base and the J gene end by 9 bases; junction bases not matched to a gene: 7. The CDR3 runs to 16 residues. CDR3 protein: CASSLGTGTGSSPLHF. As DNA, the CDR3 is TGTGCCAGCAGCTTAGGGACCGGGACAGGGTCTTCACCCCTCCACTTT.

V usage is TRBV9 and J usage is TRBJ2-7, with 8 bases lining up with TRBD2. Germline V lookup: CDR1 SGDLS, CDR2 YYNGEE. The junction had 6 bases not matched to a gene; V was cut back by 4 bases and J by 3 bases. The CDR3 sequence is 14 residues long. CDR3 sequence: CASSSTSESYEQYF. In nucleotides, the CDR3 is TGTGCCAGCAGCTCGACTAGCGAGAGCTACGAGCAGTACTTC. Full variable domain (outside the CDR3, taken from reference TRBV9 and TRBJ2-7): DSGVTQTPKHLITATGQRVTLRCSPRSGDLSVYWYQQSLDQGLQFLIQYYNGEERAKGNILERFSAQQFPDLHSELNLSSLELGDSALYFCASSSTSESYEQYFGPGTRLTVT.

The chain employs TRBV7-2 and TRBJ2-2, with TRBD2 as a possible D gene (6 bases). CDR3 size: 15 residues. Deletions cut 3 bases from V and 4 bases from J, with 12 bases between. Germline CDR1 reads SGHTA; CDR2 reads FQGNSA. CDR3 amino acids: CASSFGTHPTGELFF. The CDR3 bases are TGTGCCAGCAGCTTCGGGACTCATCCCACCGGGGAGCTGTTTTTT.

The gene calls are TRBV5-1 and TRBJ1-2, with 11 nucleotides matching TRBD1. CDR3 length: 14 amino acids. From germline, CDR1 is SGHRS and CDR2 YFSETQ. The V gene end was trimmed by 4 bases and the J gene end by 8 bases; junction bases not matched to a gene: 7. The chain's CDR3 is CASSAGQGAAGYTF. The DNA of the CDR3 is TGCGCCAGCAGCGCCGGACAGGGGGCGGCGGGCTACACCTTC.

The V gene is TRBV7-2, the J gene TRBJ2-3; no firm D call. Germline V CDR1 and CDR2: SGHTA, FQGNSA. This CDR3 contains 14 residues. The ends were cut back, 4 bases at V and 6 bases at J, with 14 bases in the middle. The DNA for the CDR3 is TGTGCCAGCAGCTCCACCAGGATATCGGATACGCAGTATTTT. This sequence encodes CASSSTRISDTQYF.

J is TRBJ2-7 and V is TRBV6-1; D is unclear. This CDR3 region has 10 residues. With 8 bases removed from V and 3 bases from J, the gap between germline ends came to 5 bases. CDR1 MNHNS and CDR2 SASEGT come from the germline V gene. The CDR3 here is CASFNYEQYF. The CDR3 nucleotides are TGTGCCAGCTTTAACTACGAGCAGTACTTC.

The J gene is TRBJ2-7, the V gene TRBV7-6; 11 nucleotides line up with TRBD1. The CDR3 has 15 residues. With V trimmed by 1 base and J by 2 bases, 1 base remained unmatched. Germline CDR1 is SGHVS and CDR2 is FNYEAQ. Written as DNA, the CDR3 is TGTGCCAGCAGCTTAGAGGGACAGGGGGCCTACGAGCAGTACTTC. Amino acid sequence: CASSLEGQGAYEQYF.

V is TRBV5-1 and J is TRBJ1-3; D is unresolved. This CDR3 has 16 amino acids. Germline CDR1 SGHRS, CDR2 YFSETQ. Trimming pared 4 bases from V and 6 bases from J, leaving 20 bases between. The CDR3 reads CASSRRVPRMVNTIYF. The CDR3 DNA reads TGCGCCAGCAGCCGCCGAGTCCCCCGTATGGTAAACACCATATATTTT.

The sample holds one count of this clone. The chain recombines TRBV9 with TRBJ2-7; a possible D gene is TRBD1 (6 bases). This CDR3 has 14 amino acids. Between the trimmed V and J ends, which lost 3 bases and 6 bases, there was a span of 16 bases. Germline CDR1 SGDLS, CDR2 YYNGEE. The CDR3 loop is CASSEGVLNPEQYF. Here the CDR3 DNA reads TGTGCCAGCAGCGAGGGGGTCTTAAATCCCGAGCAGTACTTC.

Note on this clone: A junction boundary mismatches the germline segment, possibly from a read error. This chain's CDR3 is CASSEYMWATDF. CDR3 bases: TGTGCCAGCAGTGAATATATGTGGGCAACGGACTTC. The rearrangement links TRBV25-1 to TRBJ2-7; D unresolved. Germline V gene data show CDR1 as MGHDK and CDR2 as SYGVNS. The CDR3 is 12 residues long.

The chain recombines TRBV6-5 with TRBJ1-3; a weak D match, TRBD1 (6 bases). The CDR3 spans 16 residues. Germline V gene sequence: CDR1 MNHEY, CDR2 SVGAGI. V was clipped by 0 bases and J by 2 bases, with 11 bases between them. CDR3 protein: CASSYSVGAPGNTIYF. CDR3 nucleotides: TGTGCCAGCAGTTACTCGGTGGGGGCCCCTGGAAACACCATATATTTT.

This rearrangement joins TRBV28 to TRBJ2-2; 7 bases match TRBD2. The J segment lost 5 bases and the V segment lost 10 bases, leaving 7 bases of the junction unmatched. The CDR3 consists of 13 residues. Germline CDR1 reads MDHEN; CDR2 reads SYDVKM. CDR3 coding DNA: TGTGCCATCTGGGGGGGTCTAACCGGGGAGCTGTTTTTT. Residues: CAIWGGLTGELFF.

The rearrangement links TRBV7-9 to TRBJ2-1; TRBD2 matches 11 bases. Germline lookup yields CDR1 SEHNR and CDR2 FQNEAQ (reference sequence). CDR3 length: 17 amino acids. V lost 2 bases, J lost 7 bases, and 10 bases stayed unmatched. The CDR3 here is CASSLLGGLAVGNEQFF. The CDR3 DNA is TGTGCCAGCAGCTTATTGGGGGGACTAGCGGTGGGGAATGAGCAGTTCTTC. Full variable domain (remainder filled in from reference TRBV7-9 and TRBJ2-1): DTGVSQNPRHKITKRGQNVTFRCDPISEHNRLYWYRQTLGQGPEFLTYFQNEAQLEKSRLLSDRFSAERPKGSFSTLEIQRTEQGDSAMYLCASSLLGGLAVGNEQFFGPGTRLTVL.

This chain uses TRBV30 with TRBJ1-2, with 7 bases identical to TRBD1. Germline assignment: CDR1 GTSNPN and CDR2 SVGIG (reference sequence). Losses at the gene ends were 2 bases for V and 5 bases for J; bases not matched to a gene: 5. There are 13 residues in the CDR3. The CDR3 reads CAWSIRQGYGYTF. CDR3 in DNA: TGTGCCTGGAGTATAAGACAGGGATATGGCTACACCTTC.

The chain joins TRBV28 to TRBJ2-7; maybe TRBD2 (6 bases). Germline CDR1 and CDR2: MDHEN and SYDVKM. The CDR3 runs 14 residues. The ends were cut back, 7 bases at V and 8 bases at J, with 21 bases in the middle. The CDR3 sequence: CASTRTSGVGKQYF. The CDR3 nucleotides read TGTGCCAGCACCAGAACATCGGGGGTAGGGAAGCAGTACTTC.

CDR3 DNA sequence: TGTGCCAGCCGGGGGGGGGCAATTCCCTACGAGCAGTACTTC. This encodes CASRGGAIPYEQYF. This chain connects TRBV4-2 to TRBJ2-7; the match to TRBD2 covers 8 bases. This CDR3 has 14 residues. Germline assignment: CDR1 LGHNA and CDR2 YNFKEQ. The junction had 8 bases not matched to a gene; V was cut back by 8 bases and J by 2 bases.

This chain's CDR3 is CASSPGVPHEQFF. The CDR3 DNA follows: TGTGCCAGCAGCCCGGGGGTCCCCCATGAGCAGTTCTTC. This chain joins TRBV28 and TRBJ2-1; a weak D match, TRBD2 (6 bases). The germline gives CDR1 MDHEN, CDR2 SYDVKM. The V gene lost 6 bases and the J gene lost 8 bases, with 14 bases spanning the gap. This CDR3 has 13 residues.

The rearrangement joins TRBV14 to TRBJ1-2, with D tentatively TRBD1 (5 bases). The CDR3 runs 13 residues. Trimming removed 3 bases at V and 3 bases at J, with 8 bases between. Germline V gene data show CDR1 as SGHDN and CDR2 as FVKESK. CDR3 coding DNA: TGTGCCAGCAGCCATCAGGGATACTATGGCTACACCTTC. Its translation: CASSHQGYYGYTF.

V usage is TRBV29-1 and J usage is TRBJ1-2; D ambiguous. The V gene lost 4 bases and the J gene lost 8 bases, with 14 bases spanning the gap. Looked up from germline, CDR1 is SQVTM and CDR2 is ANQGSEA. The CDR3 has 12 residues. CDR3 DNA: TGCAGCGTTGGGGGATTATCGGGAGGCTACACCTTC. This codes for CSVGGLSGGYTF.

V gene TRBV30 combines with J gene TRBJ1-2; D uncertain. CDR3 size: 14 residues. V was shortened by 0 bases and J by 6 bases, with 14 bases between the two germline ends. Germline assignment: CDR1 GTSNPN and CDR2 SVGIG (reference sequence). The CDR3 DNA sequence: TGTGCCTGGAGTGTCCGAGCAGGTGGTCATGGCTACACCTTC. Translated: CAWSVRAGGHGYTF.

CDR3 nucleotide sequence: TGTGCCACCCCTGCTGATGACAGGGGTCGCAACGAGCAGTACTTC. As protein: CATPADDRGRNEQYF. The chain uses TRBV28 and TRBJ2-7, with 8 bases fitting TRBD1. V trimming: 10 bases; J trimming: 5 bases; junction bases outside the gene matches: 16. This CDR3 is 15 amino acids long. Germline CDR1 MDHEN, CDR2 SYDVKM. Full variable domain (outside the CDR3, taken from reference TRBV28 and TRBJ2-7): DVKVTQSSRYLVKRTGEKVFLECVQDMDHENMFWYRQDPGLGLRLIYFSYDVKMKEKGDIPEGYSVSREKKERFSLILESASTNQTSMYLCATPADDRGRNEQYFGPGTRLTVT.

V gene TRBV23-1 combines with J gene TRBJ2-2, with 9 bases aligning to TRBD2. TRBV23-1 is an open reading frame whose function is uncertain. This CDR3 is built from 16 residues. The junction had 7 bases not matched to a gene; V was cut back by 1 base and J by 7 bases. The CDR3 region is CASSQFGGRVIGELFF. The CDR3 DNA follows: TGCGCCAGCAGTCAATTCGGCGGGAGGGTTATCGGGGAGCTGTTTTTT.

The chain uses TRBV15 and TRBJ2-5; 9 bases are a match to TRBD1. This CDR3 comprises 13 residues. Germline V lookup: CDR1 LNHNV, CDR2 YYDKDF (reference sequence). With V trimmed by 7 bases and J by 5 bases, 5 bases remained unmatched. The chain's CDR3 is CATKQGARETQYF. In DNA form, the CDR3 reads TGTGCCACCAAACAGGGGGCCCGGGAGACCCAGTACTTC.

A single count supports this clone. The chain combines TRBV28 with TRBJ1-2; no reliable D call. Germline V gene sequence: CDR1 MDHEN, CDR2 SYDVKM. Trimming removed 5 bases from V and 8 bases from J, with 15 bases in between. This CDR3 contains 13 residues. CDR3 DNA sequence: TGTGCCAGCAGTATGGATCCTACCAGGGGCTACACCTTC. Amino acids: CASSMDPTRGYTF.